This T cell receptor (beta chain) is drawn from a study of STAT5B mutations in CD4+ large granular lymphocyte leukemia (dated 2022 in TCRdb). For context, the study as a whole: Among the healthy controls, the CDR3 'QG' motif was associated with a particular HLA allele. The study compared the TCRbeta repertoires of patients with CD4+ T-cell large granular lymphocyte leukemia against the TCRbeta repertoires of healthy blood donors. Flow cytometry on FACSCanto II or FACSVerse showed that the purified fractions were more than 95% pure among lymphocytes.

The immunoSEQ assay at survey resolution was used to sequence TCRbeta rearrangements from genomic DNA. Per the authors' processing: In the TCR sequencing data, the smallest productive clonotype frequency that could be detected was 2.59 x 10-5. Analyses included only productive TCRbeta rearrangements, meaning complete and in-frame sequences. The clonality of each sample was calculated as Simpson clonality in the immunoSEQ Analyzer version 3.0. Clones were grouped by frequency into very rare, small, medium, large (1-20%) or hyperexpanded (>20%) categories. Generation probabilities were estimated with OLGA 1.2.3, V-gene circos plots were made with VDJtools, specificities were searched in VDJdb, and CDR3 motifs were identified with GLIPH. Here the immuneACCESS table is served through TCRdb, limited to in-frame sequences with V and J called. Missing clones are a known gap in these copies; in checked studies unresolved V genes cover under half, and the rest lacks a known reason. That table gives V, J and clone size, and the DNA gave D and trimming. Recorded for this sample are about 34,000 clones; 65% to 70% of them occurred a single time. The ten biggest clones cover less than 3% of the sample.

Buffy coats from 30 to 40 blood donors, supplied by the Finnish Red Cross blood service, were used as healthy controls. All TCR-sequenced material derived from peripheral blood: patient blood samples and healthy donor buffy coats. Ficoll-Hypaque gradient centrifugation was used to isolate peripheral blood mononuclear cells. CD4+ cells were magnetically purified from the buffy coats of healthy controls. The Gentra Puregene Cell and Tissue kit was used to extract genomic DNA, and a Qubit 2.0 fluorometer was used to measure the amount of genomic DNA. Turning to this clone: What this receptor recognizes is not known. Per-base quality was not reported, and no clone a single base away is much larger than it.

From its cysteine to its phenylalanine, the CDR3 spans 14 amino acids. CDR3 DNA is the only sequence kept; it has 42 bases, read in frame from the first base. For this chain, trimming is 11 bases at the V end and 10 bases at the J end, and the number of junction bases without a gene match is 13. The germline V gene gives CDR1 as ENHRY and CDR2 as SYGVKD. What the work shows at the level of the full study, not this receptor alone: TRBV06-family usage was enriched among the top patient clones (8/27) compared with healthy controls (2/35). The data were not HLA-matched, and the relatively small sample size could explain the higher clonality seen in CD4+ compared with CD8+ T-LGLL. CD4-sorted patient repertoires appeared more clonal than healthy CD4+ repertoires, and this difference persisted after removing the putative leukemic clones. Main leukemic clonotypes were private to each patient, although under 30% appeared at low frequency in other patients' non-leukemic repertoires.

This TCR derives from a human donor in good health. The sequence links TRBV10-3 to TRBJ1-6; TRBD1 agrees with 8 junctional bases. Sequencing input: CD4+ T cells from blood buffy coats. The DNA sequence is as follows: TGTGCCGCCTCCGGACAGGGAGCGGAATCACCCCTCCACTTT. Its product reads: CAASGQGAESPLHF.